This TCR beta chain comes out of a study of T cell changes during pregnancy in multiple sclerosis (dated by TCRdb to between 2017 and 2020). Context from the whole study: The study examined how the T cell repertoire changed over the course of pregnancy in women with multiple sclerosis.

The count of this clone is one. No antigen is known for it. No base-level quality is on record; no much larger clone is a single base apart. The library was prepared using the immunoSEQ multiplex PCR assay. TCRdb took this table from immuneACCESS and kept in-frame rearrangements with V and J called. Such tables lack part of the clones; where checked against another copy, unresolved V genes explain under half of the gap, and the rest is unexplained. The sample includes over 90,000 clones, with 93% observed a single time. The ten most abundant clones make up roughly 0.95% of the sample. V and J are truncated by 4 bases and 2 bases respectively, leaving an intervening sequence of 15 bases. Its CDR3 holds 15 amino acids, cysteine through phenylalanine. The CDR3 DNA has 45 bases and is translated from base 1. CDR1 is given as MGHRA and CDR2 as YSYEKL, both from the germline V gene.

The chain employs TRBV4-1 and TRBJ2-7; TRBD2 could be the D gene, as 5 bases match. This sample comprised peripheral blood, obtained after pregnancy. The receptor was derived from a female donor with multiple sclerosis, enrolled in a pregnancy study. The CDR3 here reads CASSLQLERAYEQYF. The base sequence is TGCGCCAGCAGCCTCCAACTAGAGCGTGCCTACGAGCAGTACTTC.